Sequencing of this TCR beta chain was carried out in a study of blood T cell repertoires in COVID-19. From germline, CDR1 is SGHTA and CDR2 FQGNSA. This CDR3 contains 15 residues. Trimming removed 1 base from V and 2 bases from J, with 11 bases in between. Original data processing: Amplification from reference gene primers served as the basis for estimated nucleated cell counts. Repertoires were generated with immunoSEQ multiplex PCR, while TCRdb's copy carries only in-frame clones and drops some. That table gives V, J and clone size, and the DNA gave D and trimming. Of 250,000 or so clones listed, roughly nine tenths are singletons.

The clonotype was recovered from a man in his forties or fifties with active or convalescent COVID-19. The chain links TRBV7-2 to TRBJ1-2; D perhaps matches TRBD1 (5 bases). The source material was peripheral blood. Here the CDR3 reads CASSLGLSGNYGYTF. In DNA, the CDR3 is TGTGCCAGCAGCTTAGGTCTATCAGGGAACTATGGCTACACCTTC.